Below, 24 T cell receptor beta chains from the same sample are listed, as sequenced in a study of blood T cell repertoires in COVID-19 (TCRdb year 2020). Receptor amplification or capture employed the immunoSEQ multiplex PCR assay. What TCRdb holds here is the immuneACCESS table cut down to in-frame rearrangements. Part of the clones is not present; checked against another copy, under half of the missing clones reflect an unresolved V gene, and the others are unexplained. The sample includes about 81,000 clones, with roughly 96% observed a single time. The leading ten clones occupy about 4.7% of the sample. Sample: peripheral blood. These receptors originate from a human donor with active COVID-19. The donor label of this sample is uncertain.

This sequence joins TRBV6-2 or TRBV6-3 and TRBJ2-3; 13 nucleotides align to TRBD2. V shed 6 bases and J 4 bases; nucleotides not matched to a gene: 10. This CDR3 contains 17 residues. CDR1 is MNHEY and CDR2 is SVGEGT in the germline V gene. As DNA, the CDR3 is TGTGCCAGCAGCCCACAGGGACTAGCGGGGAGGTCAGATACGCAGTATTTT. It is translated as CASSPQGLAGRSDTQYF.

The DNA for the CDR3 is TGTGCCAGCAGTAGGATGGGAGGGGTTCGTGGCTACACCTTC. Encoded protein: CASSRMGGVRGYTF. The V gene is TRBV6-5, the J gene TRBJ1-2; TRBD1 might be the D (5 bases). CDR1 and CDR2 (germline): MNHEY, SVGAGI. The CDR3 runs 14 residues. V shed 5 bases and J shed 7 bases, with 17 bases lying between them.

The table lists this clone with a count of one. CDR3 DNA sequence: TGTGCCAGCAGCTTAAAGGACAGGGCTTCACCCCTCCACTTT. This codes for CASSLKDRASPLHF. J is TRBJ1-6 and V is TRBV7-2, with 8 bases matching TRBD1. CDR1 is SGHTA and CDR2 is FQGNSA in the germline V gene. V lost 2 bases, J lost 9 bases, and 3 bases stayed unmatched. There are 14 residues in the CDR3.

V is TRBV27 and J is TRBJ2-1; possibly TRBD2 for D (5 bases). Trimming shortened V by 6 bases and J by 9 bases, and 15 bases separated the two germline ends. CDR1 is MNHEY, CDR2 SMNVEV, per germline (reference sequence). The CDR3 spans 13 residues. The CDR3 sequence is CASSLRGSAEQFF. The DNA for the CDR3 is TGTGCCAGCAGCCTACGAGGGAGTGCTGAGCAGTTCTTC.

V gene TRBV11-2 combines with J gene TRBJ2-1, with a tentative D call TRBD2 (6 bases). The germline V gene has CDR1 SGHAT and CDR2 FQNNGV. CDR3 size: 15 residues. Trimming stripped 2 bases from V and 6 bases from J, with 14 bases between. The CDR3 coding sequence is TGTGCCAGCAGCTTATCGGGAGACCCCTCCAATGAGCAGTTCTTC. The encoded protein is CASSLSGDPSNEQFF. Using reference TRBV11-2 and TRBJ2-1 for the parts outside the CDR3, the full variable domain is EAGVAQSPRYKIIEKRQSVAFWCNPISGHATLYWYQQILGQGPKLLIQFQNNGVVDDSQLPKDRFSAERLKGVDSTLKIQPAKLEDSAVYLCASSLSGDPSNEQFFGPGTRLTVL.

A remark on this clone: This sample also contains other DNA sequences that code for the same CDR3. The chain couples TRBV6-4 to TRBJ2-5, with a tentative D call TRBD1 (5 bases). This CDR3 has 13 amino acids. V was shortened by 4 bases and J by 5 bases, with 11 bases between the two germline ends. In germline, CDR1 is MRHNA, CDR2 SNTAGT. The CDR3: CASSARRGETQYF. The DNA for the CDR3 is TGTGCCAGCAGTGCCCGTAGGGGCGAGACCCAGTACTTC.

CDR3 loop: CASSPRGGSADTQYF. CDR3 sequence (DNA): TGTGCCAGCAGCCCCCGCGGGGGGTCGGCAGATACGCAGTATTTT. The rearrangement links TRBV9 to TRBJ2-3; 8 bases map to TRBD2. Germline values: CDR1 SGDLS, CDR2 YYNGEE. This CDR3 spans 15 amino acids. V was pared by 4 bases and J by 4 bases, with 8 bases of the junction left unmatched.

V usage is TRBV5-1 and J usage is TRBJ2-7; D is possibly TRBD2 (7 bases). Trimming removed 3 bases at V and 0 bases at J, with 13 bases between. The CDR3 consists of 15 residues. Germline V gene data show CDR1 as SGHRS and CDR2 as YFSETQ. DNA for the CDR3: TGCGCCAGCAGCTCTAAGGGGGGGGACTCCTACGAGCAGTACTTC. It encodes CASSSKGGDSYEQYF.

The J gene is TRBJ2-5, the V gene TRBV2, with D possibly TRBD2 on 5 matching bases. V lost 8 bases and J 2 bases, leaving 9 bases between the germline ends. Germline CDR1 SNHLY, CDR2 FYNNEI. The CDR3 consists of 12 residues. CDR3 sequence: CASGGRQETQYF. In DNA form, the CDR3 reads TGTGCCAGCGGAGGAAGACAAGAGACCCAGTACTTC.

The chain carries TRBV9 and TRBJ2-3; 7 positions agree with TRBD2. The germline V gene encodes CDR1 SGDLS and CDR2 YYNGEE. This CDR3 has 16 amino acids. The trim removed 0 bases at V and 6 bases at J, leaving 10 bases unmatched. CDR3 sequence (DNA): TGTGCCAGCAGCGTAGGCTCTAGCGGAGAGAGGGATACGCAGTATTTT. It is translated as CASSVGSSGERDTQYF.

The chain recombines TRBV7-9 with TRBJ2-3; TRBD2 might be the D (6 bases). Trimming shortened V by 6 bases and J by 3 bases, and 10 bases separated the two germline ends. CDR1 is SEHNR, CDR2 FQNEAQ, per germline (reference sequence). CDR3 length: 13 amino acids. The CDR3 here is CASREGTTDTQYF. The DNA for the CDR3 is TGTGCCAGCAGGGAAGGGACTACAGATACGCAGTATTTT.

The rearrangement links TRBV24-1 to TRBJ2-3; 11 nucleotides agree with TRBD2. The germline V gene encodes CDR1 KGHDR and CDR2 SFDVKD. The length of the CDR3 is 17 residues. The junction had 10 bases not matched to a gene; V was cut back by 4 bases and J by 5 bases. Written as DNA, the CDR3 is TGTGCCACCAGTGAACTTACTAGCGGGGGAACTGGAGATACGCAGTATTTT. Amino acid sequence: CATSELTSGGTGDTQYF.

CDR3 residues: CATSDHGMGAETQYF. As DNA, the CDR3 is TGTGCCACCAGTGATCATGGTATGGGGGCCGAGACCCAGTACTTC. The V gene is TRBV24-1, the J gene TRBJ2-5; a weak D match, TRBD1 (6 bases). The V end was cut by 3 bases, the J end by 5 bases, with 15 bases between. This CDR3 is 15 amino acids long. Germline values: CDR1 KGHDR, CDR2 SFDVKD.

V usage is TRBV3-1 (or the pseudogene TRBV3-2) and J usage is TRBJ2-7, with 10 bases lining up with TRBD1. Germline CDR1 is LGHDT and CDR2 is YNNKEL (reference sequence). The CDR3 is made up of 14 amino acids. Losses at the gene ends were 8 bases for V and 2 bases for J; bases not matched to a gene: 6. The CDR3 loop reads CASESGTGAYEQYF. DNA for the CDR3: TGTGCCAGCGAATCCGGGACAGGGGCCTACGAGCAGTACTTC.

V gene TRBV9 combines with J gene TRBJ2-2, with 7 nucleotides matching TRBD2. V shed 6 bases, J shed 5 bases, and the junction held 13 bases outside the gene matches. CDR1 and CDR2 from the germline V gene are SGDLS and YYNGEE. There are 16 residues in the CDR3. CDR3 nucleotide sequence: TGTGCCAGCAACCCAGCGGGGTCCACCGGTACCGGGGAGCTGTTTTTT. Amino acid sequence: CASNPAGSTGTGELFF.

The chain combines TRBV6-5 with TRBJ2-7; no clear D. Germline V gene sequence: CDR1 MNHEY, CDR2 SVGAGI. This CDR3 is 13 amino acids long. V lost 0 bases, J lost 4 bases, and 7 bases lay in between. Here the CDR3 reads CASSYSAEYEQYF. The CDR3 DNA reads TGTGCCAGCAGTTACTCGGCGGAGTACGAGCAGTACTTC.

The chain uses TRBV5-6 and TRBJ1-2, with D uncertain. V lost 6 bases and J 0 bases, leaving 15 bases between the germline ends. The CDR3 loop spans 15 amino acids. Germline assignment: CDR1 SGHDT and CDR2 YYEEEE. The CDR3 sequence: CASTAGAPANYGYTF. In DNA form, the CDR3 reads TGTGCCAGCACCGCGGGAGCGCCAGCTAACTATGGCTACACCTTC. The full variable domain, in which reference TRBV5-6 and TRBJ1-2 provide the parts outside the CDR3, is DAGVTQSPTHLIKTRGQQVTLRCSPKSGHDTVSWYQQALGQGPQFIFQYYEEEERQRGNFPDRFSGHQFPNYSSELNVNALLLGDSALYLCASTAGAPANYGYTFGSGTRLTVV.

J is TRBJ2-5 and V is TRBV11-3; 14 nucleotides match TRBD2. The junction had 2 bases not matched to a gene; V was cut back by 4 bases and J by 1 base. Germline CDR1 reads SGHNT; CDR2 reads YENEEA. This CDR3 is 16 amino acids long. In DNA, the CDR3 is TGTGCCAGCAGCTCCGGGACTAGCGGGAGCCAAGAGACCCAGTACTTC. Translated, it gives CASSSGTSGSQETQYF. Variable domain in full (rest from reference TRBV11-3 and TRBJ2-5): EAGVVQSPRYKIIEKKQPVAFWCNPISGHNTLYWYLQNLGQGPELLIRYENEEAVDDSQLPKDRFSAERLKGVDSTLKIQPAELGDSAVYLCASSSGTSGSQETQYFGPGTRLLVL.

The chain has TRBV6-5 and TRBJ1-1, with 10 nucleotides matching TRBD1. CDR1 MNHEY and CDR2 SVGAGI come from the germline V gene. The CDR3 spans 15 residues. V trimming: 5 bases; J trimming: 0 bases; junction bases outside the gene matches: 3. The CDR3 loop reads CASSHGTGVNTEAFF. In DNA, the CDR3 is TGTGCCAGCAGTCACGGGACAGGGGTGAACACTGAAGCTTTCTTT.

The rearrangement links TRBV6-5 to TRBJ1-5; 7 nucleotides align to TRBD1. This CDR3 region has 15 residues. Germline CDR1 MNHEY, CDR2 SVGAGI. V lost 5 bases to trimming and J lost 5 bases; unmatched junction nucleotides: 9. CDR3 nucleotide sequence: TGTGCCAGCAGTACACGACAGGGTCCTGATCAGCCCCAGCATTTT. Translated, it gives CASSTRQGPDQPQHF.

The chain couples TRBV6-5 to TRBJ2-7; 9 nucleotides line up with TRBD2. V dropped 4 bases and J dropped 2; count of bases not matched to a gene: 3. Germline CDR1 MNHEY, CDR2 SVGAGI. The CDR3 covers 14 residues. CDR3 amino acids: CASSSAGGTYEQYF. As DNA, the CDR3 is TGTGCCAGCAGTTCTGCGGGAGGGACCTACGAGCAGTACTTC.

The CDR3 DNA reads TGTGCCAGCAGTTACTCGGCGGGGGGTGGCAGCGAGCAGTACTTC. This codes for CASSYSAGGGSEQYF. This rearrangement joins TRBV6-5 to TRBJ2-7; TRBD2 matches 8 bases. Germline CDR1 is MNHEY and CDR2 is SVGAGI. The CDR3 length is 15 residues. Trimming took 0 bases from V and 6 from J; bases not matched to a gene: 7.

This clone occurred a few times. The chain employs TRBV9 and TRBJ2-1; 16 bases fit TRBD2. This CDR3 spans 18 amino acids. V dropped 0 bases and J dropped 7; count of bases not matched to a gene: 7. Per germline, CDR1 SGDLS and CDR2 YYNGEE. The CDR3 loop reads CASSVGGTSGRAGNEQFF. CDR3 nucleotides: TGTGCCAGCAGCGTAGGAGGGACTAGCGGGAGGGCCGGGAATGAGCAGTTCTTC.

This rearrangement joins TRBV14 to TRBJ2-3, with TRBD2 matching over 13 bases. V lost 3 bases and J lost 5; bases outside the gene matches: 2. The CDR3 runs to 15 residues. The germline gives CDR1 SGHDN, CDR2 FVKESK. In DNA form, the CDR3 reads TGTGCCAGCAGCCAGGGACTAGCGGGAAGAGATACGCAGTATTTT. Encoded protein: CASSQGLAGRDTQYF. The whole variable domain, remainder taken from reference TRBV14 and TRBJ2-3, is EAGVTQFPSHSVIEKGQTVTLRCDPISGHDNLYWYRRVMGKEIKFLLHFVKESKQDESGMPNNRFLAERTGGTYSTLKVQPAELEDSGVYFCASSQGLAGRDTQYFGPGTRLTVL.